The rows below give T cell receptor beta chains drawn from one sample of a study of human T cells and chemical hapten exposure. TCRdb reanalysed the RACE reads using MiXCR and keeps one entry per CDR3 protein. In the table there are 65,000 to 95,000 distinct CDR3 sequences, 5% to 8.5% of which are singletons. The material was whole blood, obtained in connection with sensitization to the hapten diphenylcyclopropenone (DPC). The origin of the receptors is a woman in her twenties or thirties with alopecia areata. Some clones in this sample may be carry-over from other donors' samples. Both conserved end residues are part of each CDR3. The D gene is left open where the match is weak. Size is stated for part of the rows, as once, few or many counts, or as a class when the clone is expanded.

v_call	clone_size	d_call	j_call	cdr3_aa	cdr3_nt
TRBV14	many	NA	TRBJ2-1	CASSQDGQVVNEQFF	TGTGCCAGCAGCCAAGATGGGCAGGTGGTCAATGAGCAGTTCTTC
TRBV24-1	many	NA	TRBJ2-5	CATGKGSRKTQYF	TGTGCCACCGGTAAGGGTAGTCGAAAGACCCAGTACTTC
TRBV20-1	few	TRBD2	TRBJ2-1	CSARSGEGSYNEQFF	TGCAGTGCTAGGAGTGGGGAGGGCTCCTACAATGAGCAGTTCTTC
TRBV5-1	many	NA	TRBJ2-5	CASSLVGVEETQYF	TGCGCCAGCAGCTTGGTCGGGGTGGAGGAGACCCAGTACTTC
TRBV7-8	many	NA	TRBJ2-3	CASSLARSSVPDTQYF	TGTGCCAGCAGCTTAGCGAGGTCTAGCGTCCCAGATACGCAGTATTTT
TRBV7-9	many	NA	TRBJ2-5	CASSPRAIETQYF	TGTGCCAGCAGCCCCAGGGCGATTGAGACCCAGTACTTC
TRBV30	few	TRBD1	TRBJ1-5	CAWRPTGGRDQPQHF	TGTGCCTGGAGGCCGACAGGGGGCAGGGATCAGCCCCAGCATTTT
TRBV5-1	many	TRBD1	TRBJ2-7	CASSWTGPSSYEQYF	TGCGCCAGCAGCTGGACAGGGCCTAGCTCCTACGAGCAGTACTTC
TRBV11-2	many	NA	TRBJ1-6	CASSLVMNSPLHF	TGTGCCAGCAGCTTAGTCATGAACTCACCCCTCCACTTT
TRBV20-1	few	TRBD1	TRBJ1-4	CSATGTGLAKLFF	TGCAGTGCCACCGGGACAGGGTTAGCTAAACTGTTTTTT
TRBV6-5	NA	NA	TRBJ1-1	CASSYGDGGENTEAFF	TGTGCCAGCAGCTATGGGGACGGAGGGGAGAACACTGAAGCTTTCTTT
TRBV5-1	many	NA	TRBJ2-7	CASSLGDYEQYF	TGCGCCAGCAGCTTGGGTGACTACGAGCAGTACTTC
TRBV2	few	TRBD1	TRBJ2-3	CASTRDSGTDTQYF	TGTGCCAGCACTAGGGACAGCGGCACAGATACGCAGTATTTT
TRBV20-1	many	TRBD1	TRBJ1-2	CSASPGTGTNYGYTF	TGCAGTGCTAGTCCTGGGACAGGAACCAACTATGGCTACACCTTC
TRBV29-1	many	NA	TRBJ1-1	CSARTGVLNTEAFF	TGCAGCGCCCGGACGGGCGTTCTGAACACTGAAGCTTTCTTT
TRBV20-1	many	NA	TRBJ2-3	CSARPPPGAGEVDTQYF	TGCAGTGCTAGACCCCCCCCCGGGGCAGGGGAGGTGGATACGCAGTATTTT
TRBV29-1	many	NA	TRBJ1-1	CSVRVGVNTEAFF	TGCAGCGTTAGGGTTGGGGTGAACACTGAAGCTTTCTTT